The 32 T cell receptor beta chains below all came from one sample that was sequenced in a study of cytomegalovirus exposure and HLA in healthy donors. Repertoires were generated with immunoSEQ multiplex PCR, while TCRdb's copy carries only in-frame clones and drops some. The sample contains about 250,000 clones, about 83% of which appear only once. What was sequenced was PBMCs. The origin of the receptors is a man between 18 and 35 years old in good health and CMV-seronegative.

The CDR3 DNA reads as TGTGCCAGCTCTAGCGGCACAGATACGCAGTATTTT. This sequence encodes CASSSGTDTQYF. The V call is TRBV7-2, the J call TRBJ2-3; D is possibly TRBD2 (6 bases). With 8 bases removed from V and 1 base from J, the gap between germline ends came to 7 bases. Germline V gives CDR1 SGHTA, CDR2 FQGNSA. CDR3 size: 12 residues.

CDR3 region: CASSFQGYEQYF. The CDR3 DNA follows: TGTGCCAGCAGTTTTCAGGGCTACGAGCAGTACTTC. The chain couples TRBV5-6 to TRBJ2-7; D possibly corresponds to TRBD1 (5 bases). The germline gives CDR1 SGHDT, CDR2 YYEEEE. Trimming shortened V by 5 bases and J by 3 bases, and 9 bases separated the two germline ends. The CDR3 has 12 amino acids.

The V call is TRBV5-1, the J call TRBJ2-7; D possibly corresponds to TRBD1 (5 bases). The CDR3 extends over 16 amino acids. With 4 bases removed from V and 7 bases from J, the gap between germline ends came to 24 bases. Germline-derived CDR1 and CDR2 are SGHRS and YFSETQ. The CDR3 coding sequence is TGCGCCAGCAGCATCGGACCCGCAGGGCTGTTGATGGAGCAGTACTTC. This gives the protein CASSIGPAGLLMEQYF.

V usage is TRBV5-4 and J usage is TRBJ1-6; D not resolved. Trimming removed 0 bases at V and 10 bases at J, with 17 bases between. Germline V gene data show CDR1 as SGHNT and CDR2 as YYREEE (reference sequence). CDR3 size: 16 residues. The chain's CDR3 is CASSLVRPAAGSPLHF. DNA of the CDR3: TGTGCCAGCAGCTTGGTTCGGCCCGCCGCGGGGTCACCCCTCCACTTT.

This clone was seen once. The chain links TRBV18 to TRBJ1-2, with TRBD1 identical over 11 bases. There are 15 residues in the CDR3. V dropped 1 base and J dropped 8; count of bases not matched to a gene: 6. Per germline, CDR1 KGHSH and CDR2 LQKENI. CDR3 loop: CASSPRGTGGRGYTF. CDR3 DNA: TGTGCCAGCTCACCACGGGGGACAGGGGGAAGGGGCTACACCTTC. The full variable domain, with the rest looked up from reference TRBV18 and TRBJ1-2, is NAGVMQNPRHLVRRRGQEARLRCSPMKGHSHVYWYRQLPEEGLKFMVYLQKENIIDESGMPKERFSAEFPKEGPSILRIQQVVRGDSAAYFCASSPRGTGGRGYTFGSGTRLTVV.

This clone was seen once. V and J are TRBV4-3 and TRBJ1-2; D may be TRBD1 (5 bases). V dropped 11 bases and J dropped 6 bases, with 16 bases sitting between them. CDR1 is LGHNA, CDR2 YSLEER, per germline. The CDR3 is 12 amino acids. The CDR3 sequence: CAGSGGVDGYTF. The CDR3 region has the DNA TGCGCCGGAAGCGGGGGGGTCGATGGCTACACCTTC.

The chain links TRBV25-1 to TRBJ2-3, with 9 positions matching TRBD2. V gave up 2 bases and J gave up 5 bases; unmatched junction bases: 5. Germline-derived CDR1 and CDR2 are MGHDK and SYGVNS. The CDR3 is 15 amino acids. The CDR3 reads CASSEGGGAGDTQYF. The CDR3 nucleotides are TGTGCCAGCAGTGAAGGCGGGGGGGCGGGAGATACGCAGTATTTT.

This CDR3 is CASREGQRGPYEQYF. The CDR3 DNA reads TGTGCCAGTAGAGAGGGACAGCGAGGACCCTACGAGCAGTACTTC. The chain uses TRBV6-6 and TRBJ2-7; TRBD1 matches 7 bases. CDR1 is MNHNY, CDR2 SVGAGI, per germline (reference sequence). The CDR3 runs to 15 residues. V lost 9 bases to trimming and J lost 2 bases; unmatched junction nucleotides: 13.

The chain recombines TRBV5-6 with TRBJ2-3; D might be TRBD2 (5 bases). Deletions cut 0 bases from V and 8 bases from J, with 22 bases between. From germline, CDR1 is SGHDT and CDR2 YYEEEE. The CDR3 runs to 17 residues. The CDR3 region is CASSLDSLVALGGTQYF. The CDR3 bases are TGTGCCAGCAGCTTGGACAGCCTAGTGGCTCTCGGAGGTACGCAGTATTTT.

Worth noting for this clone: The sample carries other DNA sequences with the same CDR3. The CDR3 reads CASSSEYEQYF. The CDR3 bases are TGCGCCAGCAGCTCGGAGTACGAGCAGTACTTC. The V and J genes are TRBV5-1 and TRBJ2-7; D is undetermined. V lost 3 bases, J lost 4 bases, and 5 bases lay in between. This CDR3 is built from 11 residues. Germline values: CDR1 SGHRS, CDR2 YFSETQ. Full variable domain (rest looked up from reference TRBV5-1 and TRBJ2-7): KAGVTQTPRYLIKTRGQQVTLSCSPISGHRSVSWYQQTPGQGLQFLFEYFSETQRNKGNFPGRFSGRQFSNSRSEMNVSTLELGDSALYLCASSSEYEQYFGPGTRLTVT.

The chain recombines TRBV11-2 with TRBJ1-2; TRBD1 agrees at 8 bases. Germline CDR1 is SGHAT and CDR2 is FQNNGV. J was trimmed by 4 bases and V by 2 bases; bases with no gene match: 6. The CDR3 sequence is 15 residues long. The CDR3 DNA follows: TGTGCCAGCAGCTTAAGCCGCGGACAGGGCTATGGCTACACCTTC. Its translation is CASSLSRGQGYGYTF.

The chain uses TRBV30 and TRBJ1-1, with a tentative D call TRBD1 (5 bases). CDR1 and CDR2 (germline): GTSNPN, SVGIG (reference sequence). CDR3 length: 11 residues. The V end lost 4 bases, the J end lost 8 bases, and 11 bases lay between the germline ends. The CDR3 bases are TGTGCCTGGAATCGTAACAGGGAAGCTTTCTTT. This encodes CAWNRNREAFF.

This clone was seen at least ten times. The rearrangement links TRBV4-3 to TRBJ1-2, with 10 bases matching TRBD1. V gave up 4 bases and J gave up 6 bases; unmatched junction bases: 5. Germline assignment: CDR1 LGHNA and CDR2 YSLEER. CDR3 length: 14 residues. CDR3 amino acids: CASSPRQGANGYTF. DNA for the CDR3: TGCGCCAGCAGCCCGCGACAGGGGGCGAATGGCTACACCTTC.

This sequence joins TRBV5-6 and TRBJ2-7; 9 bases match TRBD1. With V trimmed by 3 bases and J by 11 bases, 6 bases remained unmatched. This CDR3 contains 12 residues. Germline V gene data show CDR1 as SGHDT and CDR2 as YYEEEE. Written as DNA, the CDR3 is TGTGCCAGCAGCTGGGACAGGGCCCGGGAGTACTTC. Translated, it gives CASSWDRAREYF.

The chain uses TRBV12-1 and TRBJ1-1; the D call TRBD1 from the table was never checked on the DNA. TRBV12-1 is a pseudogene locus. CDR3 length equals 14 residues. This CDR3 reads CASSLGQMNTEAFF. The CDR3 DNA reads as TGTGCCAGCAGCTTAGGACAGATGAACACTGAAGCTTTCTTT.

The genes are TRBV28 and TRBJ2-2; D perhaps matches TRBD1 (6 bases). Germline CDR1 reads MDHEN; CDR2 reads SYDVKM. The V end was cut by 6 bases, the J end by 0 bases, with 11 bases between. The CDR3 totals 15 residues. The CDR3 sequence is CASSPRTANTGELFF. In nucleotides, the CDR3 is TGTGCCAGCAGCCCCCGGACAGCGAACACCGGGGAGCTGTTTTTT. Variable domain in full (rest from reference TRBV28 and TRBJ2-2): DVKVTQSSRYLVKRTGEKVFLECVQDMDHENMFWYRQDPGLGLRLIYFSYDVKMKEKGDIPEGYSVSREKKERFSLILESASTNQTSMYLCASSPRTANTGELFFGEGSRLTVL.

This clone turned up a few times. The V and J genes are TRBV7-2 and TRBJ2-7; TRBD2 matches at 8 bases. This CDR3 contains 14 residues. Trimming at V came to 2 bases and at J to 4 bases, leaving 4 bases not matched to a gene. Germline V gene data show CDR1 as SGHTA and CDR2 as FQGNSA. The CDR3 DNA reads TGTGCCAGCAGCTTAAGCGGGAGTGTGTACGAGCAGTACTTC. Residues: CASSLSGSVYEQYF.

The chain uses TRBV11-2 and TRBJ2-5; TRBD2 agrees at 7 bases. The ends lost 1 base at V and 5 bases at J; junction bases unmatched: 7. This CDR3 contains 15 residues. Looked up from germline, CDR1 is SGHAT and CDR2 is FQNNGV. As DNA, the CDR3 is TGTGCCAGCAGCTTAGGGGCGGGGGAATGGGAGACCCAGTACTTC. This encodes CASSLGAGEWETQYF.

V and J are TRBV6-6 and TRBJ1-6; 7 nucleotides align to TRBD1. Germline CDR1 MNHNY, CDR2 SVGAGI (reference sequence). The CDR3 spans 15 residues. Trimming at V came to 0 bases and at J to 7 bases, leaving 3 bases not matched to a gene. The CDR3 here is CASSYSPGQNSPLHF. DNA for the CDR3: TGTGCCAGCAGTTACTCACCGGGACAGAATTCACCCCTCCACTTT.

This CDR3 is CASSLWTGGNTEAFF. As DNA, the CDR3 is TGCGCCAGCAGCTTGTGGACAGGGGGTAACACTGAAGCTTTCTTT. The chain couples TRBV5-1 to TRBJ1-1; 10 bases align to TRBD1. CDR1 and CDR2 from the germline V gene are SGHRS and YFSETQ. Trimming cost V 1 base and J 2 bases; bases outside gene matches: 2. The CDR3 is 15 amino acids.

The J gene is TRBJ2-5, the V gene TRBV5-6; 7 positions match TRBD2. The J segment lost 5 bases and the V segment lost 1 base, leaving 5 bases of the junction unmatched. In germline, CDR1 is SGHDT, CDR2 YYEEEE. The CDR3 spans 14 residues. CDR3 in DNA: TGTGCCAGCAGCTTGCGCGGGAGTGGGGAGACCCAGTACTTC. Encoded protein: CASSLRGSGETQYF.

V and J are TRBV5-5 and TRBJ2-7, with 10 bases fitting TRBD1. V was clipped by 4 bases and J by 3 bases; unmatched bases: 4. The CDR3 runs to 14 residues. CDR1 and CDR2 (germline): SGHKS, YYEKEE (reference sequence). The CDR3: CASSKDRGFYEQYF. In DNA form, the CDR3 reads TGTGCCAGCAGCAAGGACAGGGGGTTCTACGAGCAGTACTTC.

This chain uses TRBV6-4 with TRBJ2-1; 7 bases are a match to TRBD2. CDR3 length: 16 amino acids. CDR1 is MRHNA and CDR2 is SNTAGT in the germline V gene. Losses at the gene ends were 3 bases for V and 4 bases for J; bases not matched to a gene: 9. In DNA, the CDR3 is TGTGCCAGCAGTGAGGGGGGTACGGGGGGATACAATGAGCAGTTCTTC. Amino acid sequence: CASSEGGTGGYNEQFF.

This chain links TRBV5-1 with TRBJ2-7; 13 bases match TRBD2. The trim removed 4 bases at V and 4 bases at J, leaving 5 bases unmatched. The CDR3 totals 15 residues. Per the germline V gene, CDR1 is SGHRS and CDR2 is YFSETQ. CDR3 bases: TGCGCCAGCAGCCTCGGGACTAGCGGGGCTTACGAGCAGTACTTC. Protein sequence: CASSLGTSGAYEQYF.

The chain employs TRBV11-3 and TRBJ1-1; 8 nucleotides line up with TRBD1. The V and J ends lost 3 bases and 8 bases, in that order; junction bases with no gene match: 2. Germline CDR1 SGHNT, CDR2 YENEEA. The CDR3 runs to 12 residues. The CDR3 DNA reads TGTGCCAGCAGCTTGACAGGGGCGGAAGCTTTCTTT. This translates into CASSLTGAEAFF. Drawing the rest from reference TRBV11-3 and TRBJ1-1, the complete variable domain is EAGVVQSPRYKIIEKKQPVAFWCNPISGHNTLYWYLQNLGQGPELLIRYENEEAVDDSQLPKDRFSAERLKGVDSTLKIQPAELGDSAVYLCASSLTGAEAFFGQGTRLTVV.

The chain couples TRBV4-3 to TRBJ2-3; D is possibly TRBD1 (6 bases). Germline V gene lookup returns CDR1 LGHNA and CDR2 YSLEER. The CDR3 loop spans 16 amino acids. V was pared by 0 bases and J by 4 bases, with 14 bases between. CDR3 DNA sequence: TGCGCCAGCAGCCAAGATTCGGCAGGGGATCCAGATACGCAGTATTTT. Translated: CASSQDSAGDPDTQYF.

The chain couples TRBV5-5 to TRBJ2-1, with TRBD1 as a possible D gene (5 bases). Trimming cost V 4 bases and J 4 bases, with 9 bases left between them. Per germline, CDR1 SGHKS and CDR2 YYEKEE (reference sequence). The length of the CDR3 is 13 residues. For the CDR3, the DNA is TGTGCCAGCAGCATCGACAGTTACAATGAGCAGTTCTTC. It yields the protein CASSIDSYNEQFF.

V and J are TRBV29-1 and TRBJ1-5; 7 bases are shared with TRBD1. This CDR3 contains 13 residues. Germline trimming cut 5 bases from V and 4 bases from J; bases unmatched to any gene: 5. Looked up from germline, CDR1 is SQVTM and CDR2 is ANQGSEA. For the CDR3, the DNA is TGCAGCGTTCGGACAGGAGGGAATCAGCCCCAGCATTTT. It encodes CSVRTGGNQPQHF.

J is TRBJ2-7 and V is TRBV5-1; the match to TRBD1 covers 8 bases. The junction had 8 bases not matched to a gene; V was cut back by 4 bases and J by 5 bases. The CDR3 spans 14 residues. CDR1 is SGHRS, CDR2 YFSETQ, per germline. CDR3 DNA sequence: TGCGCCAGCAGCCAGACAGGGGTGGGCCACGAGCAGTACTTC. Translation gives CASSQTGVGHEQYF.

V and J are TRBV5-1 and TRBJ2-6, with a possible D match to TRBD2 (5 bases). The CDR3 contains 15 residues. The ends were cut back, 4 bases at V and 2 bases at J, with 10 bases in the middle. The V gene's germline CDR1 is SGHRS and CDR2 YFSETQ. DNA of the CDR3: TGCGCCAGCAGCGTGGGAGAGGCTGGGGCCAACGTCCTGACTTTC. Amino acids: CASSVGEAGANVLTF.

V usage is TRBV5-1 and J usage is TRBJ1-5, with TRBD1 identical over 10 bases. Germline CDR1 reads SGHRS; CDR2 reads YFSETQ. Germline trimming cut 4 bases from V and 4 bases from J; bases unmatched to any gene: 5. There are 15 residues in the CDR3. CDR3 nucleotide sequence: TGCGCCAGCAGCCAGGGGACAGGGGTAAATCAGCCCCAGCATTTT. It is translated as CASSQGTGVNQPQHF.

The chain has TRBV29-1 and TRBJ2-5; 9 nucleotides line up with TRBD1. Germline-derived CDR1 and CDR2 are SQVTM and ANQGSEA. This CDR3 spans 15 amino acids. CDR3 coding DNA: TGCAGTGTCATTTCTCCGGGACAGGGAGGCGAGACCCAGTACTTC. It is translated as CSVISPGQGGETQYF.